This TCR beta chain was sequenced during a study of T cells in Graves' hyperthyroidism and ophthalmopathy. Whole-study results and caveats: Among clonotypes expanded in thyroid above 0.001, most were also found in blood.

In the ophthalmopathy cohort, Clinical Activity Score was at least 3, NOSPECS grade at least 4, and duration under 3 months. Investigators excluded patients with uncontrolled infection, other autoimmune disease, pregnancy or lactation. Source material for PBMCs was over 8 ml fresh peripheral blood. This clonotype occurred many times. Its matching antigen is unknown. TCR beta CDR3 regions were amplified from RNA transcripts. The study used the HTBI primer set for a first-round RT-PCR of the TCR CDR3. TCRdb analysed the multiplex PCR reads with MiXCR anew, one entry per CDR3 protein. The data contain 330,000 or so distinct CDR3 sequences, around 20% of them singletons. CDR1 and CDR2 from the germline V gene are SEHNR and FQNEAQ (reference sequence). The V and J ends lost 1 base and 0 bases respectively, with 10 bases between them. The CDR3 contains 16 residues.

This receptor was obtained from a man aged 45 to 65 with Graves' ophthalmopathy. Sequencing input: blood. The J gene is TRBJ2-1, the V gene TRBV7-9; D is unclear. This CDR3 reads CASSLDRLYSYNEQFF. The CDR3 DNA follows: TGTGCCAGCAGCTTAGATCGACTGTACTCCTACAATGAGCAGTTCTTC.